These 32 T cell receptor beta chains were sequenced from one sample in a study of T cell changes during pregnancy in multiple sclerosis. Sequenced by immunoSEQ multiplex PCR; TCRdb stores in-frame clones only, minus some. The data show 55,000 to 65,000 clones, 80% to 95% seen once. Here the sequenced sample was CD4+ T cells from peripheral blood mononuclear cells, taken before pregnancy. These receptors came from a female donor with multiple sclerosis, enrolled in a pregnancy study.

The V and J genes are TRBV27 and TRBJ2-2; D is possibly TRBD1 (6 bases). The germline gives CDR1 MNHEY, CDR2 SMNVEV (reference sequence). The CDR3 is 16 residues long. Deletions cut 1 base from V and 2 bases from J, with 11 bases between. CDR3 sequence (DNA): TGTGCCAGCAGTTTATGGGGGCGCTATAACACCGGGGAGCTGTTTTTT. It codes for CASSLWGRYNTGELFF.

The chain uses TRBV9 and TRBJ2-1; 10 bases line up with TRBD2. V dropped 0 bases and J dropped 8; count of bases not matched to a gene: 5. There are 15 residues in the CDR3. CDR1 is SGDLS, CDR2 YYNGEE, per germline. This CDR3 reads CASSVASGRGDEQFF. CDR3 bases: TGTGCCAGCAGCGTAGCCAGCGGGAGGGGTGATGAGCAGTTCTTC.

This chain joins TRBV6-5 and TRBJ2-7, with TRBD1 identical over 8 bases. CDR1 and CDR2 (germline): MNHEY, SVGAGI. The CDR3 totals 14 residues. J gave up 0 bases and V 6 bases, and 4 bases lay outside the gene matches. Here the CDR3 DNA reads TGTGCCAGCAGCTTCGGGACAGGCTCCTACGAGCAGTACTTC. Encoded protein: CASSFGTGSYEQYF.

This clone has just a few counts. V gene TRBV4-2 combines with J gene TRBJ1-1, with 8 bases fitting TRBD1. V dropped 1 base and J dropped 1; count of bases not matched to a gene: 2. The CDR3 spans 15 residues. Germline lookup yields CDR1 LGHNA and CDR2 YNFKEQ. The CDR3: CASSQVGQGNTEAFF. As DNA, the CDR3 is TGTGCCAGCAGCCAAGTTGGACAGGGGAACACTGAAGCTTTCTTT.

The V and J genes are TRBV6-5 and TRBJ2-7; perhaps TRBD2 as D (5 bases). The ends were cut back, 4 bases at V and 5 bases at J, with 15 bases in the middle. Germline values: CDR1 MNHEY, CDR2 SVGAGI. CDR3 length equals 14 residues. CDR3: CASSSPHLANEQYF. In DNA form, the CDR3 reads TGTGCCAGCAGTTCCCCCCACCTAGCAAACGAGCAGTACTTC.

The chain joins TRBV28 to TRBJ1-5; 7 bases are shared with TRBD1. V was pared by 3 bases and J by 5 bases, with 7 bases of the junction left unmatched. Germline-derived CDR1 and CDR2 are MDHEN and SYDVKM. There are 15 residues in the CDR3. The chain's CDR3 is CASSFLTGPYQPQHF. CDR3 DNA: TGTGCCAGCAGTTTCCTGACAGGGCCCTATCAGCCCCAGCATTTT.

The chain has TRBV7-3 and TRBJ2-7, with a possible D match to TRBD2 (5 bases). V dropped 6 bases and J dropped 5 bases, with 20 bases sitting between them. The CDR3 sequence is 15 residues long. Germline CDR1 SGHTA, CDR2 FQGTGA. This CDR3 is CASRLVVDQPDEQYF. As DNA, the CDR3 is TGTGCCAGCAGACTAGTCGTTGACCAGCCGGACGAGCAGTACTTC.

On this clone itself: Mismatch with germline at one junction end may stem from a read error. The same CDR3 also results from other DNA sequences found in this sample. V and J are TRBV9 and TRBJ2-1; 12 positions agree with TRBD1. The germline CDR1 and CDR2 sequences are SGDLS and YYNGEE. The CDR3 consists of 16 residues. CDR3 sequence (DNA): TGTGCCAGCAGTGTAGCTTCGGGACAGGGGGCCTATGAGCAGTTCTTC. Translated, it gives CASSVASGQGAYEQFF.

Here the CDR3 DNA reads TGTGCCAGCAGCTTACGGATCGGGGTAACCTACAATGAGCAGTTCTTC. It yields the protein CASSLRIGVTYNEQFF. The V gene is TRBV7-6, the J gene TRBJ2-1, with a tentative D call TRBD2 (5 bases). Trimming removed 2 bases from V and 2 bases from J, with 13 bases in between. The CDR3 has 16 residues. Looked up from germline, CDR1 is SGHVS and CDR2 is FNYEAQ.

The V call is TRBV25-1, the J call TRBJ2-1; D remains unclear. The CDR3 sequence is 15 residues long. The germline V gene encodes CDR1 MGHDK and CDR2 SYGVNS. V was pared by 2 bases and J by 6 bases, with 14 bases between. DNA of the CDR3: TGTGCCAGCAGTGAAAACAATCTGTCTCCCAATGAGCAGTTCTTC. Translating it yields CASSENNLSPNEQFF.

The gene calls are TRBV11-2 and TRBJ2-7, with 11 bases identical to TRBD1. V lost 5 bases to trimming and J lost 7 bases; unmatched junction nucleotides: 13. Germline lookup yields CDR1 SGHAT and CDR2 FQNNGV. CDR3 length: 16 amino acids. The CDR3 region is CASSTLTRDRGREQYF. In DNA form, the CDR3 reads TGTGCCAGCAGCACGCTTACCCGGGACAGGGGGAGGGAGCAGTACTTC.

This chain links TRBV19 with TRBJ1-2; D perhaps matches TRBD1 (6 bases). Between the trimmed V and J ends, which lost 8 bases and 0 bases, there was a span of 13 bases. The CDR3 spans 14 residues. The germline CDR1 and CDR2 sequences are LNHDA and SQIVND (reference sequence). DNA of the CDR3: TGTGCCAGTCGAACAGGGCTGGCTAACTATGGCTACACCTTC. Amino acid sequence: CASRTGLANYGYTF.

The chain uses TRBV11-2 and TRBJ2-7, with 7 bases matching TRBD2. The trim removed 2 bases at V and 0 bases at J, leaving 4 bases unmatched. Looked up from germline, CDR1 is SGHAT and CDR2 is FQNNGV. The CDR3 covers 15 residues. CDR3 region: CASSLYSGASYEQYF. The CDR3, as DNA: TGTGCCAGCAGCTTATACAGCGGGGCCTCCTACGAGCAGTACTTC.

The chain recombines TRBV9 with TRBJ1-5; TRBD1 might be the D (5 bases). The CDR3 totals 15 residues. The germline V and J ends were trimmed by 8 bases and 7 bases, with 22 bases remaining between them. Germline V lookup: CDR1 SGDLS, CDR2 YYNGEE. The CDR3 bases are TGTGCCAGTGCCCGCGGGGAACAGGCGGGGCAGCCCCAGCATTTT. Translating it yields CASARGEQAGQPQHF.

The V and J genes are TRBV30 and TRBJ2-1; D is perhaps TRBD1 (6 bases). In germline, CDR1 is GTSNPN, CDR2 SVGIG (reference sequence). This CDR3 spans 15 amino acids. V was clipped by 1 base and J by 7 bases, with 17 bases between them. DNA of the CDR3: TGTGCCTGGAGTGCCTGGGACACAGGGCGGAATGAGCAGTTCTTC. This translates into CAWSAWDTGRNEQFF.

CDR3 loop: CASSIGPGAAYEQYF. The CDR3 DNA is TGTGCCAGTAGTATAGGCCCAGGGGCAGCCTACGAGCAGTACTTC. The chain couples TRBV19 to TRBJ2-7; tentative D call: TRBD1 (6 bases). The V gene's germline CDR1 is LNHDA and CDR2 SQIVND (reference sequence). V was shortened by 1 base and J by 2 bases, with 12 bases between the two germline ends. The length of the CDR3 is 15 residues.

The rearrangement joins TRBV4-1 to TRBJ2-2; a weak D match, TRBD1 (6 bases). Trimming removed 0 bases from V and 1 base from J, with 15 bases in between. Germline CDR1 and CDR2: MGHRA and YSYEKL. This CDR3 is built from 18 residues. The CDR3: CASSQEIGQILNTGELFF. CDR3 nucleotides: TGCGCCAGCAGCCAAGAAATCGGACAGATACTGAACACCGGGGAGCTGTTTTTT.

This sequence joins TRBV7-3 and TRBJ2-1; the match to TRBD2 covers 10 bases. J lost 4 bases, V lost 2 bases, and 5 bases had no gene match. Germline loops: CDR1 SGHTA, CDR2 FQGTGA. The CDR3 consists of 16 residues. The CDR3 DNA reads as TGTGCCAGCAGCTTAGAACTAGCGGGAAGTTACAATGAGCAGTTCTTC. This translates into CASSLELAGSYNEQFF.

The rearrangement links TRBV5-1 to TRBJ1-2; D may be TRBD1 (6 bases). V lost 2 bases and J 5 bases, leaving 19 bases between the germline ends. The CDR3 spans 16 residues. CDR1 is SGHRS, CDR2 YFSETQ, per germline. The CDR3 sequence is CASSLAGGRGPYGYTF. The CDR3 DNA follows: TGCGCCAGCAGCTTAGCTGGGGGCAGGGGCCCATATGGCTACACCTTC.

The DNA of the CDR3 is TGTGCCGTCAAAGGGGGGGTTTATTATTCACCCCTCCACTTT. This encodes CAVKGGVYYSPLHF. This chain links TRBV28 with TRBJ1-6; D may be TRBD1 (6 bases). The V and J ends lost 11 bases and 8 bases respectively, with 19 bases between them. This CDR3 has 14 residues. Germline lookup yields CDR1 MDHEN and CDR2 SYDVKM.

This clone appeared once. V usage is TRBV19 and J usage is TRBJ2-1; 11 bases line up with TRBD2. The CDR3 length is 23 residues. V dropped 4 bases and J dropped 0; count of bases not matched to a gene: 23. Per the germline V gene, CDR1 is LNHDA and CDR2 is SQIVND (reference sequence). The DNA for the CDR3 is TGTGCCAGTAGTAAAAAAGGCCCCCCGGGACTAGCGGTTCCCTTAAGCTCCTACAATGAGCAGTTCTTC. Amino acid sequence: CASSKKGPPGLAVPLSSYNEQFF.

The chain is built from TRBV4-2 and TRBJ2-7, with D perhaps matching TRBD2 (6 bases). The V gene's germline CDR1 is LGHNA and CDR2 YNFKEQ. There are 14 residues in the CDR3. The V end lost 3 bases, the J end lost 3 bases, and 12 bases lay between the germline ends. The DNA for the CDR3 is TGTGCCAGCAGCCAGGTCGGAGGGGTCTACGAGCAGTACTTC. This translates into CASSQVGGVYEQYF.

This clone appeared a single time. The chain joins TRBV10-3 to TRBJ2-3; 8 positions match TRBD1. Germline loops: CDR1 ENHRY, CDR2 SYGVKD. The CDR3 has 14 amino acids. Unmatched junction bases numbered 4, after V lost 6 bases and J lost 2 bases. The CDR3 loop reads CAISKTGDTDTQYF. CDR3 nucleotides: TGTGCCATCAGCAAGACAGGGGACACAGATACGCAGTATTTT.

The chain is built from TRBV5-8 and TRBJ2-1; 11 bases line up with TRBD2. V shed 0 bases, J shed 7 bases, and the junction held 3 bases outside the gene matches. Germline lookup yields CDR1 SGHTS and CDR2 YDEGEE. The CDR3 loop spans 15 amino acids. CDR3 amino acids: CASSLGLAGRNEQFF. In DNA, the CDR3 is TGTGCCAGCAGCTTGGGACTAGCGGGAAGGAATGAGCAGTTCTTC.

The gene calls are TRBV7-2 and TRBJ1-2, with D possibly matching TRBD1 (6 bases). The germline V gene has CDR1 SGHTA and CDR2 FQGNSA. The germline V and J ends were trimmed by 1 base and 4 bases, with 10 bases remaining between them. The CDR3 runs to 14 residues. CDR3 nucleotides: TGTGCCAGCAGCTTAGGGGGGCTCGGCTATGGCTACACCTTC. Amino acids: CASSLGGLGYGYTF. The variable domain in full, with the rest retrieved from reference TRBV7-2 and TRBJ1-2, is GAGVSQSPSNKVTEKGKDVELRCDPISGHTALYWYRQSLGQGLEFLIYFQGNSAPDKSGLPSDRFSAERTGGSVSTLTIQRTQQEDSAVYLCASSLGGLGYGYTFGSGTRLTVV.

The rearrangement links TRBV19 to TRBJ1-5, with a tentative D call TRBD1 (6 bases). CDR1 is LNHDA and CDR2 is SQIVND in the germline V gene (reference sequence). The ends were cut back, 9 bases at V and 0 bases at J, with 12 bases in the middle. The CDR3 totals 14 residues. Written as DNA, the CDR3 is TGTGCCAGCACCAGGGGATATAGCAATCAGCCCCAGCATTTT. Its protein is CASTRGYSNQPQHF.

This clone occurred once. The chain joins TRBV5-6 to TRBJ1-2, with 12 nucleotides matching TRBD1. Germline-derived CDR1 and CDR2 are SGHDT and YYEEEE. This CDR3 has 15 residues. Trimming removed 4 bases from V and 6 bases from J; junction bases left unmatched: 7. The CDR3 here is CASSQIGTGGDGYTF. As DNA, the CDR3 is TGTGCCAGCAGCCAGATTGGGACAGGGGGCGATGGCTACACCTTC.

The chain employs TRBV6-1 and TRBJ2-7; D uncertain. Trimming cost V 5 bases and J 5 bases, with 10 bases left between them. This CDR3 is 12 amino acids long. The germline V gene encodes CDR1 MNHNS and CDR2 SASEGT. CDR3 sequence: CASSPLLHEQYF. The CDR3, as DNA: TGTGCCAGCAGTCCGCTACTCCACGAGCAGTACTTC.

This clone was observed once. This chain connects TRBV5-6 to TRBJ2-6; perhaps TRBD1 as D (5 bases). The germline V gene encodes CDR1 SGHDT and CDR2 YYEEEE. The V and J ends lost 0 bases and 3 bases respectively, with 16 bases between them. This CDR3 has 18 amino acids. This CDR3 reads CASSLEAVPRGGANVLTF. The CDR3 nucleotides are TGTGCCAGCAGCTTGGAGGCAGTACCTAGGGGTGGGGCCAACGTCCTGACTTTC.

This rearrangement joins TRBV19 to TRBJ2-3; weak D call: TRBD1 (6 bases). Looked up from germline, CDR1 is LNHDA and CDR2 is SQIVND (reference sequence). V was pared by 10 bases and J by 1 base, with 12 bases between. The CDR3 loop spans 13 amino acids. The CDR3 nucleotides are TGTGCCACCTCAAGACAGGGCACAGATACGCAGTATTTT. Amino acid sequence: CATSRQGTDTQYF. The full variable domain, rest sourced from reference TRBV19 and TRBJ2-3, is DGGITQSPKYLFRKEGQNVTLSCEQNLNHDAMYWYRQDPGQGLRLIYYSQIVNDFQKGDIAEGYSVSREKKESFPLTVTSAQKNPTAFYLCATSRQGTDTQYFGPGTRLTVL.

The chain joins TRBV6-1 to TRBJ2-3; 10 positions match TRBD1. Germline trimming cut 6 bases from V and 4 bases from J; bases unmatched to any gene: 4. Germline V lookup: CDR1 MNHNS, CDR2 SASEGT. CDR3 length: 14 amino acids. CDR3 region: CASSDRGLSDTQYF. Here the CDR3 DNA reads TGTGCCAGCAGCGACAGGGGGCTTTCAGATACGCAGTATTTT.

This clone was observed a few times. The V gene is TRBV2, the J gene TRBJ1-2, with a weak D call TRBD1 (6 bases). Trimming cost V 5 bases and J 5 bases, with 15 bases left between them. Germline lookup yields CDR1 SNHLY and CDR2 FYNNEI. There are 14 residues in the CDR3. This CDR3 reads CASSPSPTGYGYTF. DNA for the CDR3: TGTGCCAGCAGTCCGAGCCCCACAGGGTATGGCTACACCTTC. The full variable domain, in which reference TRBV2 and TRBJ1-2 provide the parts outside the CDR3, is EPEVTQTPSHQVTQMGQEVILRCVPISNHLYFYWYRQILGQKVEFLVSFYNNEISEKSEIFDDQFSVERPDGSNFTLKIRSTKLEDSAMYFCASSPSPTGYGYTFGSGTRLTVV.